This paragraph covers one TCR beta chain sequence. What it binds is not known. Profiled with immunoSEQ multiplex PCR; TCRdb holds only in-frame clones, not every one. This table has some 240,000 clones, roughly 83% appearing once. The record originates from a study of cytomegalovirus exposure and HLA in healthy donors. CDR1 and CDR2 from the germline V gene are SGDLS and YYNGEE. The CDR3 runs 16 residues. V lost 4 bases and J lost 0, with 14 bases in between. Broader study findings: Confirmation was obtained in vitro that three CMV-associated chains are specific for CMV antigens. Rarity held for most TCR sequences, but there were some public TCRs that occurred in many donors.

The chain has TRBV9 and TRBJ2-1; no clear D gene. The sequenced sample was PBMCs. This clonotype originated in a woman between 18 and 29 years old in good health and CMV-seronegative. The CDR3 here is CASSLAGRSSYNEQFF. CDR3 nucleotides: TGTGCCAGCAGCCTGGCTGGACGGAGCTCCTACAATGAGCAGTTCTTC. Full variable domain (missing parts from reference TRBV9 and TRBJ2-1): DSGVTQTPKHLITATGQRVTLRCSPRSGDLSVYWYQQSLDQGLQFLIQYYNGEERAKGNILERFSAQQFPDLHSELNLSSLELGDSALYFCASSLAGRSSYNEQFFGPGTRLTVL.